These T cell receptor beta chains were read from a single sample in a study of cytomegalovirus exposure and HLA in healthy donors. Clones were read by immunoSEQ multiplex PCR, and TCRdb kept only the in-frame ones, dropping some. The sample lists roughly 140,000 clones, around 80% occurring once. The sequenced sample was PBMCs. Receptor source: a man aged 25 to 45 in good health and CMV-seropositive. CDR3s include the opening cysteine and the closing phenylalanine or tryptophan. A D gene is named only where the DNA matches it firmly. Clone size is given for some rows only: seen once, a few or many times, or a class if the clone is expanded.

abundance: -; len: 15; j_gene: TRBJ1-6; v_gene: TRBV6-4; d_gene: TRBD1; CDR3nt: TGTGCCAGCAGTGATAAGACAGGGGGTAATTCACCCCTCCACTTT; CDR3aa: CASSDKTGGNSPLHF
abundance: -; len: 16; j_gene: TRBJ2-7; v_gene: TRBV5-4; d_gene: -; CDR3nt: TGTGCCAGCAGCTTGGGGCGGGACTTTTCAGCCTACGAGCAGTACTTC; CDR3aa: CASSLGRDFSAYEQYF
abundance: -; len: 14; j_gene: TRBJ1-5; v_gene: TRBV30; d_gene: -; CDR3nt: TGTGCCTGGAGTCCCCAACTGGGCAATCAGCCCCAGCATTTT; CDR3aa: CAWSPQLGNQPQHF
abundance: -; len: 16; j_gene: TRBJ2-1; v_gene: TRBV28; d_gene: TRBD2; CDR3nt: TGTGCCAGCAGTTCCTGGGGGGGAAGCTCCTACAATGAGCAGTTCTTC; CDR3aa: CASSSWGGSSYNEQFF
abundance: -; len: 16; j_gene: TRBJ2-7; v_gene: TRBV6-4; d_gene: -; CDR3nt: TGTGCCAGCACCAAAACCTACCGGGACACCACCTACGAGCAGTACTTC; CDR3aa: CASTKTYRDTTYEQYF
abundance: few; len: 15; j_gene: TRBJ2-1; v_gene: TRBV11-2; d_gene: TRBD1; CDR3nt: TGTGCCAGCAGCCTCTTGACAGGGGCTTACAATGAGCAGTTCTTC; CDR3aa: CASSLLTGAYNEQFF
abundance: -; len: 13; j_gene: TRBJ1-3; v_gene: TRBV28; d_gene: -; CDR3nt: TGTGCCAGCAGGCGGACAGCTGGAAACACCATATATTTT; CDR3aa: CASRRTAGNTIYF
abundance: -; len: 15; j_gene: TRBJ2-7; v_gene: TRBV6-5; d_gene: -; CDR3nt: TGTGCCAGCAGTTACTCCGGGACTCTCCCCTACGAGCAGTACTTC; CDR3aa: CASSYSGTLPYEQYF
abundance: few; len: 15; j_gene: TRBJ2-1; v_gene: TRBV6-1; d_gene: -; CDR3nt: TGTGCCAGCAGTCAGTTGGGGGGTCGGAACGATGAGCAGTTCTTC; CDR3aa: CASSQLGGRNDEQFF
abundance: -; len: 14; j_gene: TRBJ1-1; v_gene: TRBV5-1; d_gene: -; CDR3nt: TGCGCCAGCAGCACAGCAGGGAGGGGCACTGAAGCTTTCTTT; CDR3aa: CASSTAGRGTEAFF
abundance: -; len: 14; j_gene: TRBJ2-2; v_gene: TRBV19; d_gene: TRBD1; CDR3nt: TGTGCCAGTAGTATTCCACAGGGGGCCGGGGAGCTGTTTTTT; CDR3aa: CASSIPQGAGELFF
abundance: -; len: 14; j_gene: TRBJ2-7; v_gene: TRBV18; d_gene: TRBD2; CDR3nt: TGTGCCAGCGGAGGACTAGCGGGAGACCCGGCGCAGTACTTC; CDR3aa: CASGGLAGDPAQYF
abundance: -; len: 15; j_gene: TRBJ2-1; v_gene: TRBV10-3; d_gene: TRBD2; CDR3nt: TGTGCCATCAGTGAACGATTAGCGGGATCGGGTGAGCAGTTCTTC; CDR3aa: CAISERLAGSGEQFF
abundance: -; len: 15; j_gene: TRBJ2-1; v_gene: TRBV28; d_gene: TRBD1; CDR3nt: TGTGCCAGCAGTTTGGGACAGGGTCCTTACAATGAGCAGTTCTTC; CDR3aa: CASSLGQGPYNEQFF
abundance: -; len: 17; j_gene: TRBJ2-5; v_gene: TRBV7-9; d_gene: TRBD1; CDR3nt: TGTTCCAGCAGCTTAGGGACAGGGGGAGGAGGTCGAGAGACCCAGTACTTC; CDR3aa: CSSSLGTGGGGRETQYF
abundance: -; len: 14; j_gene: TRBJ2-3; v_gene: TRBV5-6; d_gene: TRBD2; CDR3nt: TGTGCCAGCAGCTGGGGACTAGTCACAGATACGCAGTATTTT; CDR3aa: CASSWGLVTDTQYF
abundance: -; len: 14; j_gene: TRBJ1-5; v_gene: TRBV19; d_gene: TRBD1; CDR3nt: TGTGCCAGTAGCGGACAGGCTAGCAATCAGCCCCAGCATTTT; CDR3aa: CASSGQASNQPQHF
abundance: once; len: 13; j_gene: TRBJ1-1; v_gene: TRBV5-4; d_gene: TRBD1; CDR3nt: TGTGCCAGCAGCCGGGACAGGAACACTGAAGCTTTCTTT; CDR3aa: CASSRDRNTEAFF
abundance: -; len: 15; j_gene: TRBJ2-5; v_gene: TRBV19; d_gene: TRBD1; CDR3nt: TGTGCCAGTAGTAACGGACAGGGCGTGATCGAGACCCAGTACTTC; CDR3aa: CASSNGQGVIETQYF
abundance: -; len: 13; j_gene: TRBJ1-1; v_gene: TRBV7-2; d_gene: -; CDR3nt: TGTGCCAGCAGCTTATTGGGGAGGACTGAAGCTTTCTTT; CDR3aa: CASSLLGRTEAFF
abundance: -; len: 18; j_gene: TRBJ2-2; v_gene: TRBV25-1; d_gene: TRBD2; CDR3nt: TGTGCCAGCAGTGACCCCAGGACTAGCGGGAGTCTCGCCGGGGAGCTGTTTTTT; CDR3aa: CASSDPRTSGSLAGELFF
abundance: -; len: 17; j_gene: TRBJ2-3; v_gene: TRBV7-2; d_gene: -; CDR3nt: TGTGCCAGCAGCTTAAGGTCGGCAGGCTTCCGCACAGATACGCAGTATTTT; CDR3aa: CASSLRSAGFRTDTQYF
abundance: -; len: 14; j_gene: TRBJ1-5; v_gene: TRBV28; d_gene: -; CDR3nt: TGTGCCAGCAGTTCTACAGGGCGGGTTCAGCCCCAGCATTTT; CDR3aa: CASSSTGRVQPQHF
abundance: -; len: 13; j_gene: TRBJ2-7; v_gene: TRBV19; d_gene: -; CDR3nt: TGTGCCAGTAGTACCAGGGTTTCCGACGAGCAGTACTTC; CDR3aa: CASSTRVSDEQYF
abundance: -; len: 13; j_gene: TRBJ2-5; v_gene: TRBV7-2; d_gene: TRBD2; CDR3nt: TGTGCCAGCGTTAGCGGGAACCAAGAGACCCAGTACTTC; CDR3aa: CASVSGNQETQYF
abundance: -; len: 15; j_gene: TRBJ2-1; v_gene: TRBV5-1; d_gene: TRBD1; CDR3nt: TGCGCCAGCAGCTCAGGGAGACAGGGGAGTAATGAGCAGTTCTTC; CDR3aa: CASSSGRQGSNEQFF
abundance: -; len: 15; j_gene: TRBJ2-3; v_gene: TRBV28; d_gene: TRBD2; CDR3nt: TGTGCCAGCAGTGTCCAAGCGGGAGTGACAGATACGCAGTATTTT; CDR3aa: CASSVQAGVTDTQYF
abundance: -; len: 16; j_gene: TRBJ1-6; v_gene: TRBV4-1; d_gene: -; CDR3nt: TGCGCCAGCAGCCACCCAACCCCCGGTCTAGAATCACCCCTCCACTTT; CDR3aa: CASSHPTPGLESPLHF
abundance: -; len: 16; j_gene: TRBJ2-7; v_gene: TRBV10-3; d_gene: TRBD2; CDR3nt: TGTGCCATCAGTGGTTCCCTAGCGGTAAATTCCTACGAGCAGTACTTC; CDR3aa: CAISGSLAVNSYEQYF
abundance: -; len: 15; j_gene: TRBJ1-2; v_gene: TRBV12-5; d_gene: -; CDR3nt: TGTGCTAGTGGTCCCTGGACAGAATTTAACTATGGCTACACCTTC; CDR3aa: CASGPWTEFNYGYTF
abundance: -; len: 18; j_gene: TRBJ2-1; v_gene: TRBV9; d_gene: -; CDR3nt: TGTGCCAGCAGCGTAGTGGGGTCGGGCGGGGGCACCTACAATGAGCAGTTCTTC; CDR3aa: CASSVVGSGGGTYNEQFF
abundance: -; len: 12; j_gene: TRBJ1-1; v_gene: TRBV10-3; d_gene: -; CDR3nt: TGTGCCATCCTAGGGGCGAACACTGAAGCTTTCTTT; CDR3aa: CAILGANTEAFF
abundance: -; len: 14; j_gene: TRBJ2-5; v_gene: TRBV9; d_gene: -; CDR3nt: TGTGCCAGCAGCGAGGGGGTGTTGCAAGAGACCCAGTACTTC; CDR3aa: CASSEGVLQETQYF
abundance: -; len: 15; j_gene: TRBJ1-2; v_gene: TRBV5-6; d_gene: -; CDR3nt: TGTGCCAGCAGCTTGGTAGGTAGGGGCAACTATGGCTACACCTTC; CDR3aa: CASSLVGRGNYGYTF
abundance: -; len: 11; j_gene: TRBJ2-1; v_gene: TRBV7-9; d_gene: -; CDR3nt: TGTTCCAGCACCACATACAATGAGCAGTTCTTC; CDR3aa: CSSTTYNEQFF
abundance: -; len: 14; j_gene: TRBJ1-1; v_gene: TRBV7-9; d_gene: -; CDR3nt: TGTGCCAGCAGCTGGGCAGGGTATACGACTGAAGCTTTCTTT; CDR3aa: CASSWAGYTTEAFF
abundance: -; len: 11; j_gene: TRBJ2-7; v_gene: TRBV20-1; d_gene: -; CDR3nt: TGCAGTGCTAGTGGCAGCTACGAGCAGTACTTC; CDR3aa: CSASGSYEQYF
abundance: -; len: 14; j_gene: TRBJ1-6; v_gene: TRBV5-6; d_gene: -; CDR3nt: TGTGCCAGCAGCTTGGGGACAGTCAATTCACCCCTCCACTTT; CDR3aa: CASSLGTVNSPLHF
abundance: -; len: 16; j_gene: TRBJ1-1; v_gene: TRBV6-6; d_gene: -; CDR3nt: TGTGCCAGCAGTTACTCGAATTACGGGGTGGGCACTGAAGCTTTCTTT; CDR3aa: CASSYSNYGVGTEAFF